The next 9 T cell receptor beta chains were all read from a single sample in a study of blood T cell repertoires in COVID-19. Method: immunoSEQ multiplex PCR; TCRdb's copy keeps in-frame clones and lacks some. The sample records about 360,000 clones, 87% being singletons. Sequencing used PBMCs or T cells enriched from blood (not recorded which). All receptors come from a man aged 40-49 years in a cohort exposed to, infected with or recovered from COVID-19 (not recorded which).

V usage is TRBV7-2 and J usage is TRBJ1-3, with no clear D. Per germline, CDR1 SGHTA and CDR2 FQGNSA. Trimming took off 5 bases at V and 1 base at J, with 9 bases between the two ends. This CDR3 has 14 amino acids. The CDR3, as DNA: TGTGCCAGCAGCCCGCGGAGATCTGGAAACACCATATATTTT. Encoded protein: CASSPRRSGNTIYF.

This sequence joins TRBV11-1 and TRBJ1-2; maybe TRBD1 (5 bases). Trimming stripped 5 bases from V and 4 bases from J, with 14 bases between. From germline, CDR1 is SGHAT and CDR2 FQDESV (reference sequence). The CDR3 spans 14 residues. As DNA, the CDR3 is TGTGCCAGCAGCACCCAGGGTGGCGGCTATGGCTACACCTTC. Translation: CASSTQGGGYGYTF.

This chain uses TRBV27 with TRBJ2-1; 13 bases are shared with TRBD2. Germline V gene sequence: CDR1 MNHEY, CDR2 SMNVEV (reference sequence). CDR3 length equals 17 residues. V gave up 3 bases and J gave up 4 bases; unmatched junction bases: 6. Here the CDR3 DNA reads TGTGCCAGCAGTTTCCGGACTAGCGGGGGAGTATACAATGAGCAGTTCTTC. This codes for CASSFRTSGGVYNEQFF.

The CDR3 nucleotides are TGTGCCAGCAGTTTGCGGGATCATGAGCAGTTCTTC. Translated, it gives CASSLRDHEQFF. V and J are TRBV27 and TRBJ2-1; tentatively, D is TRBD2 (6 bases). Germline V gene data show CDR1 as MNHEY and CDR2 as SMNVEV (reference sequence). Trimming shortened V by 3 bases and J by 8 bases, and 8 bases separated the two germline ends. CDR3 length: 12 residues.

The rearrangement links TRBV27 to TRBJ2-1; TRBD2 agrees at 7 bases. This CDR3 is 13 amino acids long. The junction had 5 bases not matched to a gene; V was cut back by 6 bases and J by 6 bases. Germline CDR1 is MNHEY and CDR2 is SMNVEV (reference sequence). CDR3 region: CASRHGTINEQFF. The CDR3 coding sequence is TGTGCCAGCAGACATGGGACTATCAATGAGCAGTTCTTC.

The chain has TRBV27 and TRBJ1-2; perhaps TRBD1 as D (5 bases). V dropped 11 bases and J dropped 8 bases, with 12 bases sitting between them. This CDR3 contains 10 residues. Looked up from germline, CDR1 is MNHEY and CDR2 is SMNVEV (reference sequence). The CDR3 is CASRGDGYTF. DNA for the CDR3: TGTGCCTCTCGGGGGGACGGCTACACCTTC.

This clone was detected once. V usage is TRBV2 and J usage is TRBJ2-7; D is possibly TRBD2 (10 bases). Germline assignment: CDR1 SNHLY and CDR2 FYNNEI. CDR3 length equals 15 residues. Trimming shortened V by 7 bases and J by 3 bases, and 19 bases separated the two germline ends. CDR3 residues: CASKGQGLASYEQYF. CDR3 nucleotides: TGTGCCAGCAAGGGACAGGGACTAGCGAGCTACGAGCAGTACTTC.

The V gene is TRBV19, the J gene TRBJ1-1, with a weak D call TRBD1 (6 bases). V lost 7 bases and J 5 bases, leaving 17 bases between the germline ends. This CDR3 comprises 14 residues. The germline gives CDR1 LNHDA, CDR2 SQIVND (reference sequence). The CDR3 here is CASTKQGRETEAFF. DNA of the CDR3: TGTGCCAGTACAAAACAGGGAAGGGAAACTGAAGCTTTCTTT.

The genes are TRBV2 and TRBJ1-1; TRBD1 matches 11 bases. The CDR3 contains 13 residues. Trimming cost V 7 bases and J 5 bases; bases outside gene matches: 3. The V gene's germline CDR1 is SNHLY and CDR2 FYNNEI. The CDR3: CASMGQGGTEAFF. The CDR3 DNA reads as TGTGCCAGCATGGGACAGGGGGGGACTGAAGCTTTCTTT.